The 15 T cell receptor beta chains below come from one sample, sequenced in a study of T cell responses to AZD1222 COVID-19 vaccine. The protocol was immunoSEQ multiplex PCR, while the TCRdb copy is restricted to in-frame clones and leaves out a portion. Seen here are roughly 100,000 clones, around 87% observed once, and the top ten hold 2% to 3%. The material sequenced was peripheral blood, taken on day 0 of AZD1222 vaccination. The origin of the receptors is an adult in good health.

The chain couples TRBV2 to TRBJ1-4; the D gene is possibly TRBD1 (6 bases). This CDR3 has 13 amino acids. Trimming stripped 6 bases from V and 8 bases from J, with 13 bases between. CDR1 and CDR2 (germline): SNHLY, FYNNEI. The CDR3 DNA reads TGTGCCAGCAGCTTACAGGGTGAGGAAAAACTGTTTTTT. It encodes CASSLQGEEKLFF.

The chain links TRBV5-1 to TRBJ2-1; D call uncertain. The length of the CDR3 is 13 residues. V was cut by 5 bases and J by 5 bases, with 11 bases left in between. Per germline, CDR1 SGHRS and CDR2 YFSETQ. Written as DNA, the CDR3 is TGCGCCAGCAGAGAGCCGACCCACAATGAGCAGTTCTTC. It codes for CASREPTHNEQFF.

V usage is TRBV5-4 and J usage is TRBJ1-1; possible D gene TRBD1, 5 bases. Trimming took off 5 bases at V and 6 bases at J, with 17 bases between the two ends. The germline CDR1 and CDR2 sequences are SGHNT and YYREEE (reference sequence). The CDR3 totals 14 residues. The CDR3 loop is CASSFHGGGAEAFF. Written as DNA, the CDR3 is TGTGCCAGCAGTTTTCATGGGGGAGGAGCTGAAGCTTTCTTT.

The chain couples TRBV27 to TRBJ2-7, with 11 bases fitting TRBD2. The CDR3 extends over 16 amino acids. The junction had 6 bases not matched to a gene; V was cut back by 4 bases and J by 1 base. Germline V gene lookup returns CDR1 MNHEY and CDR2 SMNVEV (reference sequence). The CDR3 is CASSSRLAGPSYEQYF. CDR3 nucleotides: TGTGCCAGCAGTTCCCGACTAGCGGGGCCGTCCTACGAGCAGTACTTC.

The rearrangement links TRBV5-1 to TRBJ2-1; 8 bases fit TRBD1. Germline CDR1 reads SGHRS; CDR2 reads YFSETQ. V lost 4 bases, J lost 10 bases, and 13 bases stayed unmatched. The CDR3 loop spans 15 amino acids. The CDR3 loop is CASSTRQGTLIEQFF. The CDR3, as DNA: TGCGCCAGCAGCACAAGACAGGGGACCCTGATCGAGCAGTTCTTC. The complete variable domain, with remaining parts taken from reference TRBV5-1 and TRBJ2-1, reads KAGVTQTPRYLIKTRGQQVTLSCSPISGHRSVSWYQQTPGQGLQFLFEYFSETQRNKGNFPGRFSGRQFSNSRSEMNVSTLELGDSALYLCASSTRQGTLIEQFFGPGTRLTVL.

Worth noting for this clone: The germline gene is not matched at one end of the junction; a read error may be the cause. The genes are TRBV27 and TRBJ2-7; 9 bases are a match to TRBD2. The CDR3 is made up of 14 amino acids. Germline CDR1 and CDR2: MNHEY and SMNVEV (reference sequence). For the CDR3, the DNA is TGTGCCAGCAGGACCGGGACTAGCTCCCACGAGCAGTACTTC. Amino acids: CASRTGTSSHEQYF.

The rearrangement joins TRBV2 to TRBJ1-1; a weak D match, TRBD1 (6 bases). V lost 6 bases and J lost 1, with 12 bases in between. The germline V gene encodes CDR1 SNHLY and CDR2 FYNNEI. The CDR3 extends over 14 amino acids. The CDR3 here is CASRAYRENTEAFF. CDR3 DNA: TGTGCCAGCAGGGCTTACAGGGAGAACACTGAAGCTTTCTTT.

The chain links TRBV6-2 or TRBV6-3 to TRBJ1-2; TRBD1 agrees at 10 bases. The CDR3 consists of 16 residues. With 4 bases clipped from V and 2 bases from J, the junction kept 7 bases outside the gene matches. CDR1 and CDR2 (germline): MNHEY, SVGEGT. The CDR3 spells CASSSGQGVRNYGYTF. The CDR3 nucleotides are TGTGCCAGCAGTTCCGGACAGGGGGTTCGCAACTATGGCTACACCTTC.

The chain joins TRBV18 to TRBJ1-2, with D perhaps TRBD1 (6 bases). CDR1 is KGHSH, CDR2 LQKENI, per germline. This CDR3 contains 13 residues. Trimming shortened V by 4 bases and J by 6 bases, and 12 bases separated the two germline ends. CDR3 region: CASSRQETHGYTF. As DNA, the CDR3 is TGTGCCAGCTCACGACAGGAAACCCATGGCTACACCTTC.

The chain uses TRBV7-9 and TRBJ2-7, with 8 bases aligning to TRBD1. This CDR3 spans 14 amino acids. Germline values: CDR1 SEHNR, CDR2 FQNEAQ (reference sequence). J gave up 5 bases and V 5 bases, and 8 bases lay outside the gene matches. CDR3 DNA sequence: TGTGCCAGCAGCCCTTCGACAGGGGAGGACGAGCAGTACTTC. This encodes CASSPSTGEDEQYF.

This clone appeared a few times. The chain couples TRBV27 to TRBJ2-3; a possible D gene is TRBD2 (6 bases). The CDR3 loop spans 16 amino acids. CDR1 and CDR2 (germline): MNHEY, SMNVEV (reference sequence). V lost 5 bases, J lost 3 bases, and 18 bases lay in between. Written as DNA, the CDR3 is TGTGCCAGCAGTCGGGGGTTCAGTTTTGGGACAGATACGCAGTATTTT. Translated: CASSRGFSFGTDTQYF.

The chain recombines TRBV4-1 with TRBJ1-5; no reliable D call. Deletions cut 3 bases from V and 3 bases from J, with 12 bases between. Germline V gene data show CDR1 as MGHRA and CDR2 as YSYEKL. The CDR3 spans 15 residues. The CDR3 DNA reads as TGCGCCAGCAGCCAGTTAGTTGGGGTCAATCAGCCCCAGCATTTT. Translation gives CASSQLVGVNQPQHF.

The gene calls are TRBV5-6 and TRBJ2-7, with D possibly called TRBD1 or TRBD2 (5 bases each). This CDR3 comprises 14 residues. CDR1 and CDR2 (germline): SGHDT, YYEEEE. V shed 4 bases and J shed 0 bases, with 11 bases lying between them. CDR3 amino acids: CASSSRGLSYEQYF. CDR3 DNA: TGTGCCAGCAGCAGCCGGGGCCTCTCCTACGAGCAGTACTTC.

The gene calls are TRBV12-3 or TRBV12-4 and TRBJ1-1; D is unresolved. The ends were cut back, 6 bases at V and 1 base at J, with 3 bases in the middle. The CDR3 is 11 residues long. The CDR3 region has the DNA TGTGCCAGCAGCTCGAACACTGAAGCTTTCTTT. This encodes CASSSNTEAFF.

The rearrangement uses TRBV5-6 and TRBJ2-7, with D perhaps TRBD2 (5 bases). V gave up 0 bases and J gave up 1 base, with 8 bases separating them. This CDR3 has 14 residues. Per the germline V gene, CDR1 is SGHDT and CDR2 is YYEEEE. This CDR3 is CASSLGGSSYEQYF. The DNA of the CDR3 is TGTGCCAGCAGCTTGGGAGGGTCATCCTACGAGCAGTACTTC.